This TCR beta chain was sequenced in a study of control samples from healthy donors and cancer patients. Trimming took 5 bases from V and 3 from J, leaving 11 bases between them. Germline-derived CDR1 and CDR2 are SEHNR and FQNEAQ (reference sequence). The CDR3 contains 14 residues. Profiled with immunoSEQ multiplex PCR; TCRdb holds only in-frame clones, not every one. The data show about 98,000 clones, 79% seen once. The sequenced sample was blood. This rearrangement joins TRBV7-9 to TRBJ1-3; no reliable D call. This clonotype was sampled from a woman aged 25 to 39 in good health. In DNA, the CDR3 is TGTGCCAGCAGCCTACGGTTAGGTGGAAACACCATATATTTT. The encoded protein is CASSLRLGGNTIYF.